The 14 T cell receptor beta chains reported below all come from one sample, sequenced in a study of T cell responses to AZD1222 COVID-19 vaccine. The assay was immunoSEQ multiplex PCR, and TCRdb's table has in-frame clones only and misses some. In the table there are 110,000 to 150,000 clones, over 75% of which are singletons. Sequenced here: peripheral blood, sampled on day 0 of AZD1222 vaccination. Receptors were obtained from an adult in good health.

This chain links TRBV5-1 with TRBJ2-1; no clear D. CDR1 SGHRS and CDR2 YFSETQ come from the germline V gene. V gave up 2 bases and J gave up 6 bases, with 15 bases separating them. This CDR3 is 15 amino acids long. This CDR3 reads CASSFSVGQINEQFF. As DNA, the CDR3 is TGCGCCAGCAGCTTTTCAGTCGGGCAGATCAATGAGCAGTTCTTC. The whole variable domain, filled in from reference TRBV5-1 and TRBJ2-1, reads KAGVTQTPRYLIKTRGQQVTLSCSPISGHRSVSWYQQTPGQGLQFLFEYFSETQRNKGNFPGRFSGRQFSNSRSEMNVSTLELGDSALYLCASSFSVGQINEQFFGPGTRLTVL.

This sequence joins TRBV4-2 and TRBJ1-5, with 8 bases fitting TRBD1. V lost 3 bases, J lost 3 bases, and 7 bases stayed unmatched. This CDR3 comprises 16 residues. Per germline, CDR1 LGHNA and CDR2 YNFKEQ. As DNA, the CDR3 is TGTGCCAGCAGCCAGGACAGGGCGGGACCCAATCAGCCCCAGCATTTT. Translated: CASSQDRAGPNQPQHF.

In its sample, this clone was seen a few times. The CDR3 DNA is TGTGCCAGCAGTCGTCGGGACACCGGGGAGCTGTTTTTT. Encoded protein: CASSRRDTGELFF. The chain recombines TRBV16 with TRBJ2-2; D uncertain. The germline V and J ends were trimmed by 6 bases and 3 bases, with 8 bases remaining between them. Germline V CDR1 and CDR2: KGHSY, FQNENV. The CDR3 totals 13 residues. Variable domain in full (rest from reference TRBV16 and TRBJ2-2): GEEVAQTPKHLVRGEGQKAKLYCAPIKGHSYVFWYQQVLKNEFKFLISFQNENVFDETGMPKERFSAKCLPNSPCSLEIQATKLEDSAVYFCASSRRDTGELFFGEGSRLTVL.

The chain couples TRBV10-1 to TRBJ2-1, with unresolved D. Germline V gives CDR1 WNHNN, CDR2 SYGVQD (reference sequence). Trimming took off 1 base at V and 7 bases at J, with 14 bases between the two ends. There are 15 residues in the CDR3. The chain's CDR3 is CASSELRSRSNEQFF. Written as DNA, the CDR3 is TGCGCCAGCAGTGAGTTACGGAGCCGCTCAAATGAGCAGTTCTTC.

The rearrangement joins TRBV19 to TRBJ1-5; D remains unclear. Trimming shortened V by 9 bases and J by 4 bases, and 10 bases separated the two germline ends. Germline V lookup: CDR1 LNHDA, CDR2 SQIVND (reference sequence). The CDR3 totals 12 residues. This chain's CDR3 is CASQDVNQPQHF. CDR3 DNA sequence: TGTGCCAGCCAGGACGTAAATCAGCCCCAGCATTTT.

The rearrangement uses TRBV5-1 and TRBJ1-1; possibly TRBD1 for D (5 bases). CDR1 is SGHRS and CDR2 is YFSETQ in the germline V gene. Between the trimmed V and J ends, which lost 2 bases and 1 base, there was a span of 12 bases. The CDR3 is 15 amino acids. CDR3 in DNA: TGCGCCAGCAGCTTTGTAGGGGATAAGAACACTGAAGCTTTCTTT. Protein: CASSFVGDKNTEAFF.

The rearrangement joins TRBV30 to TRBJ2-4; maybe TRBD2 (6 bases). The V gene lost 3 bases and the J gene lost 5 bases, with 8 bases spanning the gap. Germline V gives CDR1 GTSNPN, CDR2 SVGIG (reference sequence). CDR3 length equals 12 residues. The CDR3 DNA is TGTGCCTGGAGGCGGGGCCAAAACATTCAGTACTTC. Its protein is CAWRRGQNIQYF. The full variable domain, in which reference TRBV30 and TRBJ2-4 provide the parts outside the CDR3, is SQTIHQWPATLVQPVGSPLSLECTVEGTSNPNLYWYRQAAGRGLQLLFYSVGIGQISSEVPQNLSASRPQDRQFILSSKKLLLSDSGFYLCAWRRGQNIQYFGAGTRLSVL.

V and J are TRBV7-2 and TRBJ1-2; D unresolved. The CDR3 is 12 amino acids. Germline values: CDR1 SGHTA, CDR2 FQGNSA. The V end was cut by 2 bases, the J end by 3 bases, with 4 bases between. The CDR3 DNA is TGTGCCAGCAGCTTAACGGACTATGGCTACACCTTC. Translation: CASSLTDYGYTF.

V gene TRBV4-2 combines with J gene TRBJ2-7; TRBD2 matches at 8 bases. The V segment lost 3 bases and the J segment 6 bases; nucleotides outside the gene matches: 13. CDR1 is LGHNA, CDR2 YNFKEQ, per germline. This CDR3 is built from 16 residues. The CDR3 DNA sequence: TGTGCCAGCAGCCACTCAGGGAAGGGACTAGTAGGCGAGCAGTACTTC. This encodes CASSHSGKGLVGEQYF.

This clone was recorded only once. The chain combines TRBV6-6 with TRBJ2-7, with D possibly TRBD2 on 5 matching bases. Germline V lookup: CDR1 MNHNY, CDR2 SVGAGI (reference sequence). The CDR3 contains 12 residues. V lost 4 bases, J lost 5 bases, and 9 bases lay in between. The CDR3 spells CASSFSTNEQYF. CDR3 nucleotides: TGTGCCAGCAGTTTTTCGACTAACGAGCAGTACTTC.

The chain carries TRBV5-1 and TRBJ1-1, with 8 positions matching TRBD1. The V and J ends lost 8 bases and 1 base, in that order; junction bases with no gene match: 4. Germline V gives CDR1 SGHRS, CDR2 YFSETQ. This CDR3 is 13 amino acids long. CDR3 in amino acids: CASWQGANTEAFF. For the CDR3, the DNA is TGCGCCAGTTGGCAGGGGGCGAACACTGAAGCTTTCTTT. Using reference TRBV5-1 and TRBJ1-1 for the parts outside the CDR3, the full variable domain is KAGVTQTPRYLIKTRGQQVTLSCSPISGHRSVSWYQQTPGQGLQFLFEYFSETQRNKGNFPGRFSGRQFSNSRSEMNVSTLELGDSALYLCASWQGANTEAFFGQGTRLTVV.

J is TRBJ1-1 and V is TRBV30, with D tentatively TRBD1 (6 bases). The CDR3 contains 15 residues. Germline CDR1 is GTSNPN and CDR2 is SVGIG (reference sequence). Trimming pared 5 bases from V and 4 bases from J, leaving 20 bases between. CDR3 amino acids: CAWVSSQGGSTEAFF. The CDR3 DNA reads as TGTGCCTGGGTATCTTCACAGGGAGGGTCCACTGAAGCTTTCTTT.

A few counts support this clone. The rearrangement joins TRBV6-6 to TRBJ2-7; no clear D. Germline V CDR1 and CDR2: MNHNY, SVGAGI (reference sequence). The CDR3 covers 12 residues. With 1 base removed from V and 2 bases from J, the gap between germline ends came to 3 bases. CDR3: CASSYFAYEQYF. The CDR3 nucleotides are TGTGCCAGCAGTTACTTTGCCTACGAGCAGTACTTC.

This chain joins TRBV6-5 and TRBJ2-1; a possible D gene is TRBD1 (5 bases). Germline CDR1 and CDR2: MNHEY and SVGAGI. The CDR3 spans 11 residues. The V end was cut by 5 bases, the J end by 10 bases, with 9 bases between. DNA for the CDR3: TGTGCCAGCAGTCTCGGACACGAGCAGTTCTTC. It codes for CASSLGHEQFF.